The count of the clone carrying this T cell receptor beta chain is one. Antigen: not known. Treatment described: some 20 received Ad26.COV2.S at low or high dose, single or two shots; 5 received placebo; per-sample allocation not given. Samples were taken on day 63 after the first vaccine or placebo injection. V lost 5 bases to trimming and J lost 1 base, with 13 bases between them. The germline gives CDR1 KGHDR, CDR2 SFDVKD. The CDR3 loop spans 15 amino acids. The repertoire was sequenced with immunoSEQ multiplex PCR; TCRdb's copy has only in-frame clones and lacks some. The repertoire consists of some 460,000 clones, with roughly nine tenths occurring once and the leading ten covering more than 1.5%. The entry originates in a study of Ad26.COV2.S vaccination and SARS-CoV-2 variants. Notes on the study in general: Non-spike TCR breadth showed similarity between vaccine and placebo recipients.

The TCR was taken from a person between 18 and 59 years old who received the Ad26.COV2.S COVID-19 vaccine or a placebo. The sequencing here drew on peripheral blood, taken in a trial of Ad26.COV2.S vaccine versus placebo. The chain employs TRBV24-1 and TRBJ2-5; D ambiguous. DNA of the CDR3: TGTGCCACCAGTGGAAGTTCAGTTTTCCAAGAGACCCAGTACTTC. Its translation is CATSGSSVFQETQYF.